This T cell receptor (beta chain) is drawn from a study of OX40 agonist ivuxolimab in advanced cancers. Blood samples were obtained at baseline, cycle 4 day 1, and cycle 7 day 1. V dropped 9 bases and J dropped 0 bases, with 17 bases sitting between them. The CDR3 is 15 residues long. Germline CDR1 reads LNHDA; CDR2 reads SQIVND (reference sequence). Study outcomes and limitations: On average, a greater number of expanded clones characterised CD8+ T cells relative to CD4+. Some of the nonresponding patients also showed low levels of normalized T-cell clonal expansion. Relatively little clonal expansion, among the lowest observed, appeared in partial responders at 0.1-3.0 mg/kg.

Libraries were prepared by immunoSEQ multiplex PCR; TCRdb keeps only in-frame clonotypes and omits some of them. The repertoire holds tens of thousands of clones, with 92% as singletons. Notes on this clone: Its target is not known.

The sequence came from an adult with an advanced solid tumor such as melanoma, head and neck, liver or kidney cancer. The chain links TRBV19 to TRBJ1-1; no reliable D call. Here the sequenced sample was CD4+ or CD8+ T cells sorted from blood, taken in a trial of the OX40 agonist ivuxolimab. The CDR3 sequence is CASETSMNMNTEAFF. The DNA of the CDR3 is TGTGCCAGCGAAACCTCGATGAATATGAACACTGAAGCTTTCTTT. The whole variable domain, remainder taken from reference TRBV19 and TRBJ1-1, is DGGITQSPKYLFRKEGQNVTLSCEQNLNHDAMYWYRQDPGQGLRLIYYSQIVNDFQKGDIAEGYSVSREKKESFPLTVTSAQKNPTAFYLCASETSMNMNTEAFFGQGTRLTVV.